Shown below are 9 T cell receptor beta chains from a single sample sequenced in a study of cytomegalovirus exposure and HLA in healthy donors (dated by TCRdb to 2016 to 2017). The library came from the immunoSEQ multiplex PCR assay. A mixture of 60 forward primers for TCR Vbeta segments and 13 reverse primers for TCR Jbeta segments was used in the multiplex PCR. Drawn from immuneACCESS, this table holds only the in-frame rearrangements with V and J called that TCRdb kept. Clones are partly lost; checked studies trace under half to an unresolved V gene and leave the rest unexplained. Recorded for this sample are around 64,000 clones; about four fifths of them occurred a single time. The ten largest clones represent roughly 7% of the sample. Material for sequencing was PBMCs. The receptors originated from a man younger than 40 in good health and CMV-seropositive.

The rearrangement uses TRBV7-3 and TRBJ1-2; D ambiguous. V gave up 2 bases and J gave up 2 bases, with 12 bases separating them. Germline V gene lookup returns CDR1 SGHTA and CDR2 FQGTGA. The CDR3 is made up of 15 amino acids. The CDR3 protein is CASSLYSGLNYGYTF. The CDR3 nucleotides read TGTGCCAGCAGCTTATATTCAGGATTGAACTATGGCTACACCTTC. The whole variable domain, remainder taken from reference TRBV7-3 and TRBJ1-2, is GAGVSQTPSNKVTEKGKYVELRCDPISGHTALYWYRQSLGQGPEFLIYFQGTGAADDSGLPNDRFFAVRPEGSVSTLKIQRTERGDSAVYLCASSLYSGLNYGYTFGSGTRLTVV.

The chain recombines TRBV7-2 with TRBJ1-5; D uncertain. V lost 6 bases, J lost 0 bases, and 3 bases lay in between. CDR1 is SGHTA, CDR2 FQGNSA, per germline. CDR3 length: 12 residues. The CDR3 nucleotides read TGTGCCAGCAGTAATAGCAATCAGCCCCAGCATTTT. As protein: CASSNSNQPQHF.

This chain connects TRBV7-2 to TRBJ2-7; D is unresolved. The CDR3 covers 16 residues. Germline V gene data show CDR1 as SGHTA and CDR2 as FQGNSA. Trimming took off 0 bases at V and 0 bases at J, with 12 bases between the two ends. The CDR3, as DNA: TGTGCCAGCAGCTTAGCGCTGCCGTCGAGCTCCTACGAGCAGTACTTC. It specifies CASSLALPSSSYEQYF.

The genes are TRBV5-8 and TRBJ1-4; possibly TRBD1 for D (5 bases). V gave up 5 bases and J gave up 4 bases, with 12 bases separating them. Looked up from germline, CDR1 is SGHTS and CDR2 is YDEGEE. The CDR3 sequence is 14 residues long. CDR3 DNA: TGTGCCAGCAGACCAATCGGGGGTAATGAAAAACTGTTTTTT. Residues: CASRPIGGNEKLFF.

In its sample, this clone was seen a few times. This chain links TRBV30 with TRBJ1-4; no definite D call. CDR1 is GTSNPN and CDR2 is SVGIG in the germline V gene (reference sequence). The CDR3 consists of 14 residues. Trimming cost V 1 base and J 7 bases, with 13 bases left between them. CDR3 amino acids: CAWSGDLVGEKLFF. Here the CDR3 DNA reads TGTGCCTGGAGTGGAGATCTAGTAGGTGAAAAACTGTTTTTT.

The chain combines TRBV9 with TRBJ2-2; D is uncertain. The CDR3 is 15 amino acids. The ends were cut back, 0 bases at V and 1 base at J, with 7 bases in the middle. Germline V lookup: CDR1 SGDLS, CDR2 YYNGEE. CDR3 in DNA: TGTGCCAGCAGCGTAGTAGATAGGAACACCGGGGAGCTGTTTTTT. The encoded protein is CASSVVDRNTGELFF.

The CDR3 is CASSLPGPGETQYF. CDR3 DNA sequence: TGCGCCAGCAGCTTGCCCGGTCCGGGGGAGACCCAGTACTTC. The chain recombines TRBV5-1 with TRBJ2-5, with a weak D call TRBD2 (5 bases). CDR3 length: 14 amino acids. Germline V gene data show CDR1 as SGHRS and CDR2 as YFSETQ. Trimming removed 1 base from V and 5 bases from J, with 12 bases in between.

The chain has TRBV9 and TRBJ2-5; tentative D call: TRBD2 (7 bases). From germline, CDR1 is SGDLS and CDR2 YYNGEE. The CDR3 runs 15 residues. V was shortened by 0 bases and J by 5 bases, with 14 bases between the two germline ends. CDR3 protein: CASSVASGGRETQYF. As DNA, the CDR3 is TGTGCCAGCAGCGTAGCCTCGGGGGGCAGGGAGACCCAGTACTTC.

This clone was seen more than once but under ten times. This rearrangement joins TRBV5-6 to TRBJ1-2; D ambiguous. The germline CDR1 and CDR2 sequences are SGHDT and YYEEEE. This CDR3 has 13 residues. The V end was cut by 4 bases, the J end by 8 bases, with 15 bases between. The CDR3, as DNA: TGTGCCAGCAGCCGCCAGGCACTCTACGGCTACACCTTC. Translation: CASSRQALYGYTF. Using reference TRBV5-6 and TRBJ1-2 for the parts outside the CDR3, the full variable domain is DAGVTQSPTHLIKTRGQQVTLRCSPKSGHDTVSWYQQALGQGPQFIFQYYEEEERQRGNFPDRFSGHQFPNYSSELNVNALLLGDSALYLCASSRQALYGYTFGSGTRLTVV.